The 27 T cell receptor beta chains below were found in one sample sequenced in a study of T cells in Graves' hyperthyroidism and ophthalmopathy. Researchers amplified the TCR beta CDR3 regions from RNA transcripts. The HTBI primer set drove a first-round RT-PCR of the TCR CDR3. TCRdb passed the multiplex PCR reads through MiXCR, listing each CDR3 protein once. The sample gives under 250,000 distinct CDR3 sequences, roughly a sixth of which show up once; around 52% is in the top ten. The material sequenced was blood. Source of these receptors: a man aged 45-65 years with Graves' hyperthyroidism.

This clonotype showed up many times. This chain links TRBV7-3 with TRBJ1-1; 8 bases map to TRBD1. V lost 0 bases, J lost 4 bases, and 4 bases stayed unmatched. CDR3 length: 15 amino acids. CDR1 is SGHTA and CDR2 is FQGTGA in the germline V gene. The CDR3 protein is CASSLTHRGGTEAFF. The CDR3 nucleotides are TGTGCCAGCAGCTTAACACACAGGGGGGGCACTGAAGCTTTCTTT.

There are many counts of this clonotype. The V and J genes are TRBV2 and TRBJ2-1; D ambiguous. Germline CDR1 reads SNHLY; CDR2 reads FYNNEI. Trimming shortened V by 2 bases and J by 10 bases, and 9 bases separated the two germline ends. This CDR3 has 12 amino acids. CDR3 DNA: TGTGCCAGCAGTGAATCGTCTCTAGAGCAGTTCTTC. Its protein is CASSESSLEQFF.

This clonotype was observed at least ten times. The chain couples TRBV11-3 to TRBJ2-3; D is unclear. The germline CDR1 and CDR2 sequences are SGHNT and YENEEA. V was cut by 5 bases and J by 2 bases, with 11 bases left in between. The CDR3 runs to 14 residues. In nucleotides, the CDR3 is TGTGCCAGCAGCCGTGGCGGCTTCACAGATACGCAGTATTTT. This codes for CASSRGGFTDTQYF.

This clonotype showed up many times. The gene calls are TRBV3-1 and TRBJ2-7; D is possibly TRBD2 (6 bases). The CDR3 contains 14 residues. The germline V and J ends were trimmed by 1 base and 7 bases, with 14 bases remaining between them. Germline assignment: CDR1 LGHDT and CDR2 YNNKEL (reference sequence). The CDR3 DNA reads TGTGCCAGCAGCCAAGCCGGGAGAAGAGGGGAGCAGTACTTC. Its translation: CASSQAGRRGEQYF.

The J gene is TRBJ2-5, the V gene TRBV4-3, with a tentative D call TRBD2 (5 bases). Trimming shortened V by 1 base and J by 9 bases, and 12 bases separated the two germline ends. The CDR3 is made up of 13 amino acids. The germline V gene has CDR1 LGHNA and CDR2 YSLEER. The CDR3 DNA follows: TGCGCCAGCAGCCAAGGCCCGGCCGGGGCCCAGTACTTC. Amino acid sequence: CASSQGPAGAQYF.

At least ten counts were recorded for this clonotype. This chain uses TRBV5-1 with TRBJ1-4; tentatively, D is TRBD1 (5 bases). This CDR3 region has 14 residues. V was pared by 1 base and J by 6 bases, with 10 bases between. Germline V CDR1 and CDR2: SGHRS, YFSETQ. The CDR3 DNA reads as TGCGCCAGCAGCTTGCGGGGCAGGGATGAAAAACTGTTTTTT. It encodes CASSLRGRDEKLFF.

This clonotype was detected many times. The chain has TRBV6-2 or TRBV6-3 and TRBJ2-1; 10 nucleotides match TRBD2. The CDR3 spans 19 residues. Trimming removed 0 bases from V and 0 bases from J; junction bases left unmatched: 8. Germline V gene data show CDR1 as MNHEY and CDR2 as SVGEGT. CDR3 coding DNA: TGTGCCAGCAGTTACTCGAGGACTAGCGGACAGAGCTCCTACAATGAGCAGTTCTTC. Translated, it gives CASSYSRTSGQSSYNEQFF.

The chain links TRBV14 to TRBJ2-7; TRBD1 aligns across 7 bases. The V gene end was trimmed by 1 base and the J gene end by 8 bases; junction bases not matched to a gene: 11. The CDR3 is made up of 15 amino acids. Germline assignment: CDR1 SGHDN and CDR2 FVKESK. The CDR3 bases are TGTGCCAGCAGCCAAGCGAGACAGGGAATTGAGAAGCAGTACTTC. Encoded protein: CASSQARQGIEKQYF.

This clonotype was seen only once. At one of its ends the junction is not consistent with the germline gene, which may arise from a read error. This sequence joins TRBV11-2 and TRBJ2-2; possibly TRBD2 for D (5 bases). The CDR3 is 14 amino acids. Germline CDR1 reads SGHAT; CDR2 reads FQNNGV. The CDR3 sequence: CASSLDRLTGELVF. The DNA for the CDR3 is TGTGCCAGCAGCTTAGATAGGTTGACCGGGGAGCTGGTTTTT.

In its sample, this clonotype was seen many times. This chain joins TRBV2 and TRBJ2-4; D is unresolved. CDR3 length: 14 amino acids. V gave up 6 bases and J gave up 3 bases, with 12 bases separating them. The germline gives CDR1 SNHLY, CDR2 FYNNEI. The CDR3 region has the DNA TGTGCCAGCAGCCTCCAGTTTGTCAAAAACATTCAGTACTTC. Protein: CASSLQFVKNIQYF.

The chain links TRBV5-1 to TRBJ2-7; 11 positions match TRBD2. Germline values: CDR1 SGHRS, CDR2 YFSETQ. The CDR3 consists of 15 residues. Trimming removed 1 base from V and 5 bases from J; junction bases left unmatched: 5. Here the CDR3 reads CASSLLAGGGDEQYF. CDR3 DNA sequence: TGCGCCAGCAGCTTGCTAGCGGGAGGAGGGGACGAGCAGTACTTC.

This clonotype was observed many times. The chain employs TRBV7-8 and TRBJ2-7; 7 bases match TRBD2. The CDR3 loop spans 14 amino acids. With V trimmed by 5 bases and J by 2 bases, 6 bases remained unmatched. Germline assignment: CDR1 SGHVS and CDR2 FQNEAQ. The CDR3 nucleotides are TGTGCCAGCAGCCCAAGGGAGGGCCCCTACGAGCAGTACTTC. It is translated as CASSPREGPYEQYF.

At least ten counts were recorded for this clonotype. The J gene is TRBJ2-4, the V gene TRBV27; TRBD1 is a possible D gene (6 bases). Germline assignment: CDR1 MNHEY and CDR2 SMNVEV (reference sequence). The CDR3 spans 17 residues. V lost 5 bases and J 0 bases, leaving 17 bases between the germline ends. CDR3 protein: CASSPGVRPLAKNIQYF. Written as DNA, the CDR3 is TGTGCCAGCAGTCCAGGGGTCCGTCCCCTAGCCAAAAACATTCAGTACTTC.

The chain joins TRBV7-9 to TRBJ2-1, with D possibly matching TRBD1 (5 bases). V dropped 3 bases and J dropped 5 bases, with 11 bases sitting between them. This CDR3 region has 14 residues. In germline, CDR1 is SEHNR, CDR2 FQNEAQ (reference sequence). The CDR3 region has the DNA TGTGCCAGCAGCTTGGCTCTAGGGGACAATGAGCAGTTCTTC. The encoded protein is CASSLALGDNEQFF.

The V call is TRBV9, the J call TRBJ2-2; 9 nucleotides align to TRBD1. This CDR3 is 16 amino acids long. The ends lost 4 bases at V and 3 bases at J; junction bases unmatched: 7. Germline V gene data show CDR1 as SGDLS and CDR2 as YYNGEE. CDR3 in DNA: TGTGCCAGCAGCCCTCGACAGGGGGTAGACACCGGGGAGCTGTTTTTT. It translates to CASSPRQGVDTGELFF.

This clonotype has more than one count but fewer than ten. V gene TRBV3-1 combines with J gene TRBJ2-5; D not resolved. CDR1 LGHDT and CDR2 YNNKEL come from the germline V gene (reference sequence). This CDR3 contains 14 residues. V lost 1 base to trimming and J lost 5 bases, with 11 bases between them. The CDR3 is CASSQAPAVETQYF. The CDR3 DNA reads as TGTGCCAGCAGCCAAGCTCCAGCCGTGGAGACCCAGTACTTC.

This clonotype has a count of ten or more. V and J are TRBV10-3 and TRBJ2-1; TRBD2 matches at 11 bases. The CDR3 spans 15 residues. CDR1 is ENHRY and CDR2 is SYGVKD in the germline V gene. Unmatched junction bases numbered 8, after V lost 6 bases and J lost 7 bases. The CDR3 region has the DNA TGTGCCATCAGGACATCGACTAGCGGGAAGAATGAGCAGTTCTTC. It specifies CAIRTSTSGKNEQFF.

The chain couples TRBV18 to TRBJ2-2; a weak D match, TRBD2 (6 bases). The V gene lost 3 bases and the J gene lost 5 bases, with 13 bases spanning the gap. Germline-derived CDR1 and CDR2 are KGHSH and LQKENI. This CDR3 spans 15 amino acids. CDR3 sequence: CASSPSGLLTGELFF. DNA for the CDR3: TGTGCCAGCTCACCGAGCGGGCTCTTGACCGGGGAGCTGTTTTTT.

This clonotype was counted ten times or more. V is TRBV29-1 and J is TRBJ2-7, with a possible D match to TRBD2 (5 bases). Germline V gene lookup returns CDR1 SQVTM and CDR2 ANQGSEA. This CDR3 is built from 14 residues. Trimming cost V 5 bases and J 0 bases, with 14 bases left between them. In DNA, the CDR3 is TGCAGCGTTAAGCTAGCCAGGAGCTCCTACGAGCAGTACTTC. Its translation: CSVKLARSSYEQYF.

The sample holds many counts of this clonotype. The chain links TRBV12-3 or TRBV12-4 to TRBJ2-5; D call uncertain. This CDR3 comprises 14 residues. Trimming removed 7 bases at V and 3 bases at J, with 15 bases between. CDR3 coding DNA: TGTGCCAGCAAAAAAGGGATGGGGAAAGAGACCCAGTACTTC. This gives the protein CASKKGMGKETQYF.

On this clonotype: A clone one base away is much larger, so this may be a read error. The CDR3 coding sequence is TGTGCCAGCAGTTACTCGATTCTCCACAATGGGCAGTTCTTC. Protein product: CASSYSILHNGQFF. The V call is TRBV6-6, the J call TRBJ2-1; no definite D call. The CDR3 spans 14 residues. Germline values: CDR1 MNHNY, CDR2 SVGAGI (reference sequence).

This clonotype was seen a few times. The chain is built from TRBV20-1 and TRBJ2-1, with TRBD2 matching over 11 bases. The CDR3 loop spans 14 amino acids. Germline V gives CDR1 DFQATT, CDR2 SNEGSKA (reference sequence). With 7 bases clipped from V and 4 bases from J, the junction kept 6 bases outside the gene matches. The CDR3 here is CSGGTSGIYNEQFF. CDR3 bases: TGCAGTGGGGGGACTAGCGGAATTTACAATGAGCAGTTCTTC.

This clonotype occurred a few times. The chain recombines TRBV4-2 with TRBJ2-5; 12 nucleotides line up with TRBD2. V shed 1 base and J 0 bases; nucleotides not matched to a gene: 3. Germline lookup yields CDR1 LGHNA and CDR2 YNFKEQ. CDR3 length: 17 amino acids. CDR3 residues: CASSQGRLAGDQETQYF. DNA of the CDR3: TGTGCCAGCAGCCAAGGCCGACTAGCGGGAGACCAAGAGACCCAGTACTTC.

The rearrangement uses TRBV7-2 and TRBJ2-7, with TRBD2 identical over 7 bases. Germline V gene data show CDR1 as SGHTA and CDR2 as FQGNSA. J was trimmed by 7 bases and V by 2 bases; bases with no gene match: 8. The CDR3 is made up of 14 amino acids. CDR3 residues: CASSLRAGEAEQYF. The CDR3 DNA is TGTGCCAGCAGCTTAAGGGCGGGGGAGGCAGAGCAGTACTTC.

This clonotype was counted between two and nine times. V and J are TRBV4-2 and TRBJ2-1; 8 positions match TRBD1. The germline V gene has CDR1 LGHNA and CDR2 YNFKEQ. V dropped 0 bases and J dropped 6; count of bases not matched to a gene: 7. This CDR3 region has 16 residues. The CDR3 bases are TGTGCCAGCAGCCAAGACAGGGTAACAGGGGGCAATGAGCAGTTCTTC. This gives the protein CASSQDRVTGGNEQFF.

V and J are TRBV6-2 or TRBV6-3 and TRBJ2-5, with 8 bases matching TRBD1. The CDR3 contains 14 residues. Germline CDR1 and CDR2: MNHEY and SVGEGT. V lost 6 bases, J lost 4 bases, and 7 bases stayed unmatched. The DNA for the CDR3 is TGTGCCAGCAGCGCTTCAGGGGGCGGAGAGACCCAGTACTTC. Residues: CASSASGGGETQYF.

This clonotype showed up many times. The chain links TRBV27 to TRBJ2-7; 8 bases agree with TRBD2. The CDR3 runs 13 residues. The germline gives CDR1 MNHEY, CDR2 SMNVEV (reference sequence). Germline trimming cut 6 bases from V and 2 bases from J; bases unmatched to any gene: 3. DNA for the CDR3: TGTGCCAGCAGCCGGGGGGGGCCCTACGAGCAGTACTTC. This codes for CASSRGGPYEQYF.